This TCR beta chain is drawn from a study of T cell changes during pregnancy in multiple sclerosis. The method was immunoSEQ multiplex PCR; TCRdb's version includes in-frame clones alone and lacks a portion of them. The data show 30,000 to 45,000 clones, with 92% seen just once and about 0.4% held by the top ten. The CDR3 loop spans 15 amino acids. Germline assignment: CDR1 SGHTS and CDR2 YDEGEE. V was clipped by 5 bases and J by 3 bases, with 16 bases between them. This clone appeared a single time. The clonotype originates from a female donor in good health, enrolled as a control in a pregnancy study. The chain has TRBV5-8 and TRBJ2-3; D perhaps matches TRBD1 (7 bases). The sequencing here drew on CD4+ T cells from peripheral blood mononuclear cells, taken in the third trimester of pregnancy. The CDR3 spells CASREGAFGTDTQYF. DNA of the CDR3: TGTGCCAGCAGGGAGGGGGCTTTCGGGACAGATACGCAGTATTTT.